This note documents a single TCR beta chain sequence. The antigen remains unidentified. V lost 2 bases to trimming and J lost 5 bases; unmatched junction nucleotides: 5. The CDR3 runs 15 residues. Per the germline V gene, CDR1 is MNHEY and CDR2 is SVGEGT. These data are taken from a study of T cell responses to AZD1222 COVID-19 vaccine. Study-level information: Second-dose intervals of approximately 4 or approximately 12 weeks were pooled.

This table comes from immunoSEQ multiplex PCR, and its TCRdb copy is limited to in-frame clones, with some not included. The sample contains roughly 100,000 clones, approximately 89% of which appear only once. The study's findings and limits: Along spike, vaccine-associated CD4 TCRs were found throughout, with dominance at 160-218 and 743-854. Researchers took repertoire samples only after the peak T cell response had come. Most donors were white British, females outnumbered males, and clonal diversity was possibly underestimated.

The sequences come from peripheral blood, collected on day 0 of AZD1222 vaccination. The receptor's source is an adult in good health. This rearrangement joins TRBV6-2 or TRBV6-3 to TRBJ2-1; 8 bases align to TRBD1. DNA for the CDR3: TGTGCCAGCAGTTACGGACAGGGCGTACACAATGAGCAGTTCTTC. Translation gives CASSYGQGVHNEQFF.